These T cell receptor beta chains were read from a single sample in a study of blood T cells in healthy people across ages. TCRdb fed the 5' RACE reads into MiXCR, producing one record per CDR3 protein. The sample carries over 1,500,000 distinct CDR3 sequences, about 49% recorded once. The source material was blood. These receptors were collected from a middle-aged woman in good health. Both conserved end residues are part of each CDR3. The D gene is left open where the match is weak. Some rows mark clone size as missing; the rest say once, few, many or name a class of expanded clone.

clone size,V gene,J gene,D gene,CDR3 length,CDR3 DNA,CDR3 protein
.,TRBV20-1,TRBJ1-2,.,18,TGCAGTGCTTCGGGTCTCGATACGTCCGGTAGTCGGCTTCGCGGCTACACCTTC,CSASGLDTSGSRLRGYTF
.,TRBV20-1,TRBJ2-7,.,13,TGCAGTGCGCATGCAGGGGGGCACTACAAGCAGTACTTC,CSAHAGGHYKQYF
.,TRBV20-1,TRBJ2-5,.,14,TGCAGTGCTTGGGTCCCTAGTGGTGGAGAGACCCAGTACTTC,CSAWVPSGGETQYF
few,TRBV27,TRBJ2-1,.,14,TGTGCCAGCAGTCCTTCTAATAGTAACCATGAGCAGTTCTTC,CASSPSNSNHEQFF
.,TRBV6-5,TRBJ1-4,.,15,TGTGCCAGCAGTCCACCACAAGGTTTTGGTGAAAAACTGTTTTTT,CASSPPQGFGEKLFF
.,TRBV29-1,TRBJ1-2,.,12,TGCAGCGTTGGGGTAGTTAACTATGGCTACACCTTC,CSVGVVNYGYTF
.,TRBV7-2,TRBJ2-1,TRBD2,12,TGTGCCAGCAGCTTGAGGGAGGGTGGGCAGTTCTTC,CASSLREGGQFF
.,TRBV6-1,TRBJ2-7,.,16,TGTGCCAGCAGTGATCGGCAGGGGACTGGGTCCTACGAGCAGTACTTC,CASSDRQGTGSYEQYF
.,TRBV6-2/TRBV6-3,TRBJ1-2,.,12,TGTGCCAGCACCCCTGACAGCTATGGCTACACCTTC,CASTPDSYGYTF
once,TRBV6-5,TRBJ1-5,.,14,TGTGCCAGCAGCACGGATTCCGGGAGTCAGCCCCAGCATTTT,CASSTDSGSQPQHF